Included here is one T cell receptor beta chain sequence, with context. What it binds is unknown. Second doses were pooled across both intervals (about 4 or about 12 weeks). This entry belongs to a study of T cell responses to AZD1222 COVID-19 vaccine. Whole-study findings and limits: It was only after the peak T cell response that any repertoires were sampled. Spike was spanned by vaccine-associated CD4 TCRs, which were dominant at 160-218 and 743-854. Once two AZD1222 doses were given, Spike-specific TCR breadth and depth went up.

Libraries were prepared by immunoSEQ multiplex PCR; TCRdb keeps only in-frame clonotypes and omits some of them. The data show roughly 110,000 clones, 88% seen once. The source material was peripheral blood, sampled 28 days after the second AZD1222 dose. The source is an adult who received the AZD1222 COVID-19 vaccine.

In nucleotides, the CDR3 is TGTGCCAGCAGCTTGCAGGGGGCCACGGAGACCCAGTACTTC. Its protein is CASSLQGATETQYF. The chain carries TRBV5-4 and TRBJ2-5, with TRBD1 matching over 8 bases. This CDR3 is 14 amino acids long. V was clipped by 1 base and J by 5 bases; unmatched bases: 4. Per germline, CDR1 SGHNT and CDR2 YYREEE (reference sequence).